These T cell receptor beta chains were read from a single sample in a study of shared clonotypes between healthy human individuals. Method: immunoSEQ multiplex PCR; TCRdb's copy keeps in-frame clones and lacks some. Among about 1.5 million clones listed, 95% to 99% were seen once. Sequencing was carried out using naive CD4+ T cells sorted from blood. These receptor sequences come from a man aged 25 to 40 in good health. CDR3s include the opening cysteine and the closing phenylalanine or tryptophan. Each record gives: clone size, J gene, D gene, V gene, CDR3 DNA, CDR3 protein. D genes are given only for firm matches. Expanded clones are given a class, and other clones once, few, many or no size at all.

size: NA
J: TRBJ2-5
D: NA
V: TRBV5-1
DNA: TGCGCCAGCAGCTTGCAAACAGGGGGGGAAGAGACCCAGTACTTC
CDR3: CASSLQTGGEETQYF

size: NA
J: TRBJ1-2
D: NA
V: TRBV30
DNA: TGTGCCTGGAGGGGGACATGGGCTAACTATGGCTACACCTTC
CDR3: CAWRGTWANYGYTF

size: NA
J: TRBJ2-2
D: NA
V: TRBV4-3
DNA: TGCGCCAGCAGCCCTGAGGTCAACACCGGGGAGCTGTTTTTT
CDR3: CASSPEVNTGELFF

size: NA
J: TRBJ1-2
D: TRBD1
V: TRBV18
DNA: TGTGCCAGCTCACCGACCGATTGGGCAGGGGGCACTGGCTACACCTTC
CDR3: CASSPTDWAGGTGYTF

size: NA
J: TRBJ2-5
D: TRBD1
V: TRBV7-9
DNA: TGTGCCAGCAGCCTCGTCGGACAGGGGCAAGAGACCCAGTACTTC
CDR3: CASSLVGQGQETQYF

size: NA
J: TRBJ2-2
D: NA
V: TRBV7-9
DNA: TGTGCCAGCAGCTTAAAAGGTGGCACCGGGGAGCTGTTTTTT
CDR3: CASSLKGGTGELFF

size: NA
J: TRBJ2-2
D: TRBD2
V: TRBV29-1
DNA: TGCAGCGTTGGGGAGGGTTCCGGGGAGCTGTTTTTT
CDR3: CSVGEGSGELFF

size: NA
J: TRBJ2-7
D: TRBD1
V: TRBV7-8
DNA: TGTGCCAGCAGCACCCGACAGGGATTCGTTTACGAGCAGTACTTC
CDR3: CASSTRQGFVYEQYF

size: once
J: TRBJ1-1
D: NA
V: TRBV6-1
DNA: TGTGCCAGCAGACCTCAACAGGGAGAAGCTTTCTTT
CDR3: CASRPQQGEAFF

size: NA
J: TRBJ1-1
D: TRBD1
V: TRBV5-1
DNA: TGCGCCAGCAGCACACTCGGGACAGGTGAAGCTTTCTTT
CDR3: CASSTLGTGEAFF

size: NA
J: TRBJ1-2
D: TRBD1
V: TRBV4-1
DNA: TGCGCCAGCAGCCAGAGACAGGGTTCGGCGGTCGGCTACACCTTC
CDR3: CASSQRQGSAVGYTF

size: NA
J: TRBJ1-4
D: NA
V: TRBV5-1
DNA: TGCGCCAGCAGCTTGGGCATGGCGGATAATGAAAAACTGTTTTTT
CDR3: CASSLGMADNEKLFF

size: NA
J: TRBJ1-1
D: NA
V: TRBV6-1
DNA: TGTGCCAGCAGTGAGCGGGGGACTCGGGACACTGAAGCTTTCTTT
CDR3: CASSERGTRDTEAFF

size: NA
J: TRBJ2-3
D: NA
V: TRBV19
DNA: TGTGCCAGTAGTATAGTGGCTCATACGCAGTATTTT
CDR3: CASSIVAHTQYF

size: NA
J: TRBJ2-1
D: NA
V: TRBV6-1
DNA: TGTGCCAGCAGTGAAACTAGCAGCAATGAGCAGTTCTTC
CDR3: CASSETSSNEQFF

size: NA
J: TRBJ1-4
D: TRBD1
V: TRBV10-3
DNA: TGTGCCACAAGACAGGGGCTCGATGAAAAACTGTTTTTT
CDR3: CATRQGLDEKLFF

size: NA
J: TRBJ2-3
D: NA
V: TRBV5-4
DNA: TGTGCCAGCGGCGGGCCCAGCACGGATACGCAGTATTTT
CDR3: CASGGPSTDTQYF

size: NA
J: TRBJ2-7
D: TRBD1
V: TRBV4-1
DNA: TGCGCCAGCAGCCCCCGGGACAGTCTCTACAGGCAGTACTTC
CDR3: CASSPRDSLYRQYF

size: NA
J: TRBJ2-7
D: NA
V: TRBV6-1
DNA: TGTGCCAGCAGTCAAGAGGGCTACGAGCAGTACTTC
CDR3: CASSQEGYEQYF

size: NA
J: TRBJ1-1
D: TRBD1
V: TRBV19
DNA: TGTGCCAGTAGAGGGGGCAGGGGCCTGAACACTGAAGCTTTCTTT
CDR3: CASRGGRGLNTEAFF

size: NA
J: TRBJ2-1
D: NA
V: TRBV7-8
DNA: TGTGCCAGCAGCCGGGAAGGTAGCGCTAACAATGAGCAGTTCTTC
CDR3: CASSREGSANNEQFF

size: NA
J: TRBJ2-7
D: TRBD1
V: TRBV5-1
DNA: TGCGCCAGCAGGCGGGACAGGGACGAGCAGTACTTC
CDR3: CASRRDRDEQYF

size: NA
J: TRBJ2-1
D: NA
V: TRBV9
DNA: TGTGCCAGCAGCGTTAGCGGCCTCTCCTACAATGAGCAGTTCTTC
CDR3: CASSVSGLSYNEQFF

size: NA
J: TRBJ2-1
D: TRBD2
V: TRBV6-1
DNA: TGTGCCAGCAGTGCCCTCACGGGACTAGCGGCGAATGAGCAGTTCTTC
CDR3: CASSALTGLAANEQFF

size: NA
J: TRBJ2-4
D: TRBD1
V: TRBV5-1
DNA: TGCGCCAGCAGTAAGGGGGCGCAGGGCAAAAACATTCAGTACTTC
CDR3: CASSKGAQGKNIQYF

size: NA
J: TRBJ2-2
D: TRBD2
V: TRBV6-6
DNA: TGTGCCAGCAGTTGGACTAGCGGGAGAAACGGGGAGCTGTTTTTT
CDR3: CASSWTSGRNGELFF

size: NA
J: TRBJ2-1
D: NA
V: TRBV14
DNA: TGTGCCAGCAGCCAAGATGGTCTTCGAAGGGGGTGGAAGTTCTTC
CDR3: CASSQDGLRRGWKFF

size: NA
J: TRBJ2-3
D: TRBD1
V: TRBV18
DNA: TGTGCCAGCTCACCTATGCCGATGACAGGGGGCGGCACAGATACGCAGTATTTT
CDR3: CASSPMPMTGGGTDTQYF

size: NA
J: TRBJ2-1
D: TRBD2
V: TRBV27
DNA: TGTGCCAGCAGCCTCGACGGACCTGGGACTAGCGGATACAATGAGCAGTTCTTC
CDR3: CASSLDGPGTSGYNEQFF

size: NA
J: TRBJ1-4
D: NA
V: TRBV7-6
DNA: TGTGCCAGCAGCCTAGAGAATGAAAAACTGTTTTTT
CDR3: CASSLENEKLFF

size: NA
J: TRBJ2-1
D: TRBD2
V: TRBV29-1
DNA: TGCAGCGGCGAGCGGGGCAGCTCCTACAATGAGCAGTTCTTC
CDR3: CSGERGSSYNEQFF

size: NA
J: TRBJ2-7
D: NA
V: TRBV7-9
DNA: TGTGCCAGCAGCTCCCTACCTCTCGACAGTTCCTACGAGCAGTACTTC
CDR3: CASSSLPLDSSYEQYF

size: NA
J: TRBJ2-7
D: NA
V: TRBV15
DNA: TGTGCCACCAGCAGAGTGGGGGGTATGGTGTCCTACGAGCAGTACTTC
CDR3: CATSRVGGMVSYEQYF

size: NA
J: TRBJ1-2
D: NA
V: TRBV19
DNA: TGTGCCAGTACCCATGGGAGGGGCGCTTACTATGGCTACACCTTC
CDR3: CASTHGRGAYYGYTF

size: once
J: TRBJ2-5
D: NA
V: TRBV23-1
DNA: TGCGCCAGCAGTCTGCCCCAAAGTGAACTTCAAGAGACCCAGTACTTC
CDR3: CASSLPQSELQETQYF

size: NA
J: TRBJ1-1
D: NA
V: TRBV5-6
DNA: TGTGCCAGCACCACGGGAAACACTGAAGCTTTCTTT
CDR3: CASTTGNTEAFF

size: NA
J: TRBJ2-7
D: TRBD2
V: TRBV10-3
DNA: TGTGCCATCAGTCGTCTAGCGGGATCCTACGAGCAGTACTTC
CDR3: CAISRLAGSYEQYF

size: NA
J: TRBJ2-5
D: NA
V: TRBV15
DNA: TGTGCCACCAGCACAGGGCCCCTCGAGACCCAGTACTTC
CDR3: CATSTGPLETQYF

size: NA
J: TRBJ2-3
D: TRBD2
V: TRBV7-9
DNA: TGTGCCAGCATCACGACGGGGACTAGCGGGGGAGATACGCAGTATTTT
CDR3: CASITTGTSGGDTQYF

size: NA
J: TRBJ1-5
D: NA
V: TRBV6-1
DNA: TGTGCCAGCAGACCAGACAGCTACAATCAGCCCCAGCATTTT
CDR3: CASRPDSYNQPQHF

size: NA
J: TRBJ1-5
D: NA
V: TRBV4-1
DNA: TGCGCCAGCAGCCAAGATTGGAGGGTTCAGCCCCAGCATTTT
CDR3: CASSQDWRVQPQHF

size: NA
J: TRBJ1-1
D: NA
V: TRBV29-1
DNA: TGCAGCGTAACCCGGGGGACTGAAGCTTTCTTT
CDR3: CSVTRGTEAFF

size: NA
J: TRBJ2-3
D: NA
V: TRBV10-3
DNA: TGTGCCGCCAAGGACACCTCGAGCACAGATACGCAGTATTTT
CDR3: CAAKDTSSTDTQYF

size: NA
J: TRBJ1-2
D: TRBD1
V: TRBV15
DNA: TGTGCCACCAGGAGGGAATCGTGGACAGGACAAAGACGGGAAGGCTACACCTTC
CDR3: CATRRESWTGQRREGYTF

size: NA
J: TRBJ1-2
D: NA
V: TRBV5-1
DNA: TGCGCCAGCAGGTTCGAGGGATCGGGTGGCTACACCTTC
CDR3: CASRFEGSGGYTF

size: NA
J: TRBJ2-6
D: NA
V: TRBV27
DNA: TGTGCCTGCAGACGAGGGGGATCTGGGGCCAACGTCCTGACTTTC
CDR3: CACRRGGSGANVLTF

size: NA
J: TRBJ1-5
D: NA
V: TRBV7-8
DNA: TGTGCCAGCAGCTTTTCGGGTAAACAGCCCCAGCATTTT
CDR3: CASSFSGKQPQHF

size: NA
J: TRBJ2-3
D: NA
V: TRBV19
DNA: TGTGCCAGCCAGGAGTCAGATACGCAGTATTTT
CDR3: CASQESDTQYF

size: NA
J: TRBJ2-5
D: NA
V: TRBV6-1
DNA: TGTGCCAGCAGTGAGAGTATCAGGGCGTTGGAGACCCAGTACTTC
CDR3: CASSESIRALETQYF

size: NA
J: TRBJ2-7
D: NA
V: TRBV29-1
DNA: TGCAGCGCTAAAGCGGTTTCCTACGAGCAGTACTTC
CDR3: CSAKAVSYEQYF

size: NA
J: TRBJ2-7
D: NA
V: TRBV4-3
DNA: TGCGCCAGCAGCCGAGATACTACGGTGGGGGAGCAGTACTTC
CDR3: CASSRDTTVGEQYF

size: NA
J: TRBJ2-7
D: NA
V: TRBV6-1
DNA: TGTGCCAGCAGTGAAATGGTTTCGGGGTTGTCCTACGAGCAGTACTTC
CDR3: CASSEMVSGLSYEQYF

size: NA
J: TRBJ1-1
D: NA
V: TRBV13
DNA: TGTGCCAGCAATAGGGCCGGGGCCCTTGGAGCTTTCTTT
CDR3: CASNRAGALGAFF

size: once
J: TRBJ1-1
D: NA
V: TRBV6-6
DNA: TGTGCCAGCAGTTGGGGAATAAGCGAAGCTTTCTTT
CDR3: CASSWGISEAFF

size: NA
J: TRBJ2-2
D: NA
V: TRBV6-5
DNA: TGTGCCAGCAGTTACTGGACAGAGAACACCGGGGAGCTGTTTTTT
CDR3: CASSYWTENTGELFF

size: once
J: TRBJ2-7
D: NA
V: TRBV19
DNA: TGTGCCAGTAGTATCCAGGGTGGGGACGAGCAGTACTTC
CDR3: CASSIQGGDEQYF

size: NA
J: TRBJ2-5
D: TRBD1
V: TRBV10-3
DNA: TGTGCCATCAGTGACCGGGGGCAGGGGGCACCCTGGGAGACCCAGTACTTC
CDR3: CAISDRGQGAPWETQYF